The 21 T cell receptor beta chains below all came from one sample that was sequenced in a study of radiation and T cells in renal cell carcinoma. Measured with immunoSEQ multiplex PCR; TCRdb has only the in-frame clones, and not every one. Of roughly 130,000 clones in the sample, about 81% were seen once. The time point is: blood 2 weeks post-SBRT. As to treatment: 15 Gy SBRT to primary tumor, nephrectomy 4 weeks later. The source material was blood, sampled from a patient whose treatment included radiotherapy and nephrectomy. These receptors all come from a woman aged 60-70 years with renal cell carcinoma.

This chain links TRBV9 with TRBJ2-1; D may be TRBD2 (6 bases). The V end was cut by 4 bases, the J end by 10 bases, with 21 bases between. This CDR3 region has 15 residues. Germline V gene data show CDR1 as SGDLS and CDR2 as YYNGEE. The CDR3 loop reads CASSTTGRGRGEQFF. The CDR3 DNA follows: TGTGCCAGCAGCACAACGGGGCGGGGAAGGGGCGAGCAGTTCTTC.

The genes are TRBV7-6 and TRBJ1-6; D is undetermined. The CDR3 sequence is 14 residues long. Trimming took off 1 base at V and 6 bases at J, with 7 bases between the two ends. Germline values: CDR1 SGHVS, CDR2 FNYEAQ. CDR3 coding DNA: TGTGCCAGCAGCTTAGGGGGAGGTAATTCACCCCTCCACTTT. Its protein product is CASSLGGGNSPLHF.

V and J are TRBV7-2 and TRBJ1-5, with D perhaps TRBD1 (5 bases). V gave up 1 base and J gave up 4 bases, with 8 bases separating them. Per germline, CDR1 SGHTA and CDR2 FQGNSA. The CDR3 extends over 14 amino acids. The CDR3 coding sequence is TGTGCCAGCAGCTTAGTGGGGGGTAATCAGCCCCAGCATTTT. Protein: CASSLVGGNQPQHF.

The genes are TRBV29-1 and TRBJ2-1; no reliable D call. Trimming removed 2 bases from V and 12 bases from J, with 14 bases in between. Germline values: CDR1 SQVTM, CDR2 ANQGSEA. The CDR3 loop spans 12 amino acids. CDR3 DNA: TGCAGCGTTGAATCGGCTGAGTCGGGGCAGTTCTTC. Its translation: CSVESAESGQFF.

The V and J genes are TRBV6-5 and TRBJ2-7; D might be TRBD1 or TRBD2, each matching 6 bases. Germline V gives CDR1 MNHEY, CDR2 SVGAGI. V lost 2 bases and J 3 bases, leaving 11 bases between the germline ends. The CDR3 has 14 residues. The CDR3 sequence is CASSYRGGGYEQYF. DNA for the CDR3: TGTGCCAGCAGTTACCGAGGAGGGGGCTACGAGCAGTACTTC.

The rearrangement links TRBV28 to TRBJ1-6; D might be TRBD1 (6 bases). Germline loops: CDR1 MDHEN, CDR2 SYDVKM. Deletions cut 0 bases from V and 6 bases from J, with 9 bases between. CDR3 size: 15 residues. CDR3 nucleotide sequence: TGTGCCAGCAGTTTATGGGGAGGGGGTAATTCACCCCTCCACTTT. Protein product: CASSLWGGGNSPLHF.

The V and J genes are TRBV5-1 and TRBJ2-1; 12 bases align to TRBD2. The CDR3 runs 17 residues. J lost 1 base, V lost 4 bases, and 6 bases had no gene match. The germline V gene has CDR1 SGHRS and CDR2 YFSETQ. The CDR3 bases are TGCGCCAGCAGCCCCGGGACTAGCGGGTTGTCCTACAATGAGCAGTTCTTC. Residues: CASSPGTSGLSYNEQFF.

J is TRBJ2-7 and V is TRBV7-9; D is unclear. From germline, CDR1 is SEHNR and CDR2 FQNEAQ (reference sequence). Trimming left V 1 base short and J 3 bases short, with 7 bases between. The CDR3 is 13 amino acids. The CDR3: CASSLGAGYEQYF. Here the CDR3 DNA reads TGTGCCAGCAGCTTAGGGGCAGGCTACGAGCAGTACTTC.

This clone showed up just a few times. The rearrangement links TRBV28 to TRBJ1-5, with D possibly being TRBD1 (5 bases). The CDR3 runs to 15 residues. Trimming stripped 3 bases from V and 3 bases from J, with 12 bases between. Per germline, CDR1 MDHEN and CDR2 SYDVKM. CDR3 DNA: TGTGCCAGCAGTTTGGGAGACAGCTACAATCAGCCCCAGCATTTT. As protein: CASSLGDSYNQPQHF.

The table lists this clone with many counts. The V and J genes are TRBV6-5 and TRBJ1-5; D possibly corresponds to TRBD1 (5 bases). Germline CDR1 MNHEY, CDR2 SVGAGI. Trimming cost V 6 bases and J 14 bases, with 20 bases left between them. The CDR3 is made up of 13 amino acids. Written as DNA, the CDR3 is TGTGCCAGCAGCTCGCGGGGCAGGAATCGAGAGCATTTT. This translates into CASSSRGRNREHF.

The DNA for the CDR3 is TGTGCCAGCAGCTCCCACCCAGACAGGGGGCAAGAGACCCAGTACTTC. Amino acids: CASSSHPDRGQETQYF. The V call is TRBV7-9, the J call TRBJ2-5, with 9 bases lining up with TRBD1. There are 16 residues in the CDR3. V shed 4 bases, J shed 2 bases, and the junction held 8 bases outside the gene matches. CDR1 is SEHNR and CDR2 is FQNEAQ in the germline V gene (reference sequence).

This chain's CDR3 is CASSPNLQGRKTQYF. For the CDR3, the DNA is TGTGCCAGCAGCCCTAACCTACAGGGGAGAAAGACCCAGTACTTC. This chain uses TRBV27 with TRBJ2-5; 7 bases are shared with TRBD1. J was trimmed by 6 bases and V by 6 bases; bases with no gene match: 13. Germline CDR1 MNHEY, CDR2 SMNVEV (reference sequence). There are 15 residues in the CDR3.

V is TRBV10-3 and J is TRBJ1-4, with D maybe TRBD1 (5 bases). Trimming took off 6 bases at V and 5 bases at J, with 7 bases between the two ends. Germline CDR1 ENHRY, CDR2 SYGVKD. The CDR3 contains 12 residues. The CDR3 spells CAIRGENEKLFF. The CDR3 nucleotides are TGTGCCATCAGGGGGGAGAATGAAAAACTGTTTTTT.

This chain links TRBV7-3 with TRBJ2-7; unclear D gene. CDR1 is SGHTA, CDR2 FQGTGA, per germline. V lost 1 base, J lost 3 bases, and 7 bases lay in between. The CDR3 loop spans 13 amino acids. The CDR3 loop is CASSLNYGYEQYF. DNA of the CDR3: TGTGCCAGCAGCTTAAACTACGGCTACGAGCAGTACTTC.

The rearrangement links TRBV6-4 to TRBJ1-5, with no clear D. Deletions cut 6 bases from V and 0 bases from J, with 15 bases between. Germline V gives CDR1 MRHNA, CDR2 SNTAGT. This CDR3 region has 16 residues. The CDR3 loop reads CASREFYIPSNQPQHF. The CDR3 DNA sequence: TGTGCCAGCAGGGAATTTTACATTCCTAGCAATCAGCCCCAGCATTTT.

The table lists this clone with a few counts. The rearrangement joins TRBV9 to TRBJ1-1; 7 bases match TRBD1. V trimming: 4 bases; J trimming: 5 bases; junction bases outside the gene matches: 8. The CDR3 has 14 residues. Germline V gene sequence: CDR1 SGDLS, CDR2 YYNGEE. The CDR3 sequence is CASSTGQWRTEAFF. The CDR3 coding sequence is TGTGCCAGCAGCACGGGACAGTGGAGAACTGAAGCTTTCTTT. The full variable domain, completed using reference TRBV9 and TRBJ1-1, is DSGVTQTPKHLITATGQRVTLRCSPRSGDLSVYWYQQSLDQGLQFLIQYYNGEERAKGNILERFSAQQFPDLHSELNLSSLELGDSALYFCASSTGQWRTEAFFGQGTRLTVV.

J is TRBJ2-2 and V is TRBV5-1, with D perhaps TRBD1 or TRBD2 (5 bases each). V was trimmed by 2 bases and J by 6 bases, leaving 17 bases between them. Germline-derived CDR1 and CDR2 are SGHRS and YFSETQ. The CDR3 sequence is 16 residues long. The CDR3 nucleotides read TGCGCCAGCAGCTTAACAGGCTTCGAGGGGTCCGGGGAGCTGTTTTTT. Translating gives CASSLTGFEGSGELFF. The full variable domain, in which reference TRBV5-1 and TRBJ2-2 provide the parts outside the CDR3, is KAGVTQTPRYLIKTRGQQVTLSCSPISGHRSVSWYQQTPGQGLQFLFEYFSETQRNKGNFPGRFSGRQFSNSRSEMNVSTLELGDSALYLCASSLTGFEGSGELFFGEGSRLTVL.

CDR3 nucleotides: TGTGCCACCAGCAGAGATAGGGGTGGCTATGGCTACACCTTC. This sequence encodes CATSRDRGGYGYTF. The chain carries TRBV15 and TRBJ1-2; D might be TRBD1 (5 bases). Between the trimmed V and J ends, which lost 0 bases and 4 bases, there was a span of 9 bases. Looked up from germline, CDR1 is LNHNV and CDR2 is YYDKDF (reference sequence). The CDR3 consists of 14 residues.

The rearrangement links TRBV30 to TRBJ1-1, with D perhaps TRBD1 (5 bases). The CDR3 runs 14 residues. The V gene lost 4 bases and the J gene lost 2 bases, with 14 bases spanning the gap. Germline CDR1 GTSNPN, CDR2 SVGIG (reference sequence). The CDR3 sequence is CAWKEGTPNTEAFF. CDR3 DNA: TGTGCCTGGAAGGAAGGGACCCCCAACACTGAAGCTTTCTTT.

The V and J genes are TRBV5-5 and TRBJ2-7; perhaps D is TRBD1 or TRBD2 (7 bases each). V lost 3 bases and J lost 2, with 18 bases in between. The CDR3 contains 16 residues. CDR1 and CDR2 (germline): SGHKS, YYEKEE (reference sequence). Here the CDR3 DNA reads TGTGCCAGCAGCTCCGGAGGGGGCGGGGGACCCTACGAGCAGTACTTC. Its translation: CASSSGGGGGPYEQYF.

DNA of the CDR3: TGTGCCAGCCTGAATTTCTGGGACCTCTCTGGGGCCAACGTCCTGACTTTC. It yields the protein CASLNFWDLSGANVLTF. This sequence joins TRBV2 and TRBJ2-6; possibly TRBD1 or TRBD2 for D (5 bases each). CDR1 is SNHLY and CDR2 is FYNNEI in the germline V gene. V was clipped by 8 bases and J by 0 bases, with 17 bases between them. The CDR3 has 17 residues.